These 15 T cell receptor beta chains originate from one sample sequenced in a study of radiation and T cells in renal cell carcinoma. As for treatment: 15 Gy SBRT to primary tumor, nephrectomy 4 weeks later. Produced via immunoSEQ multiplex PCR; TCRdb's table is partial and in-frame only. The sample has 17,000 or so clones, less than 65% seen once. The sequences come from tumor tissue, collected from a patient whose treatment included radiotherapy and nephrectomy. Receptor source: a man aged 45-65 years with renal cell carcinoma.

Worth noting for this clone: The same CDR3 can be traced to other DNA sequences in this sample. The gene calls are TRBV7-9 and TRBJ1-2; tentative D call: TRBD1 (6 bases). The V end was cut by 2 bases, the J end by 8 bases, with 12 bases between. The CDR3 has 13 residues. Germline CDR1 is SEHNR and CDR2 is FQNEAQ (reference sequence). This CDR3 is CASSLSVGGGYTF. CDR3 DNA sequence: TGTGCCAGCAGCTTATCCGTAGGGGGAGGCTACACCTTC.

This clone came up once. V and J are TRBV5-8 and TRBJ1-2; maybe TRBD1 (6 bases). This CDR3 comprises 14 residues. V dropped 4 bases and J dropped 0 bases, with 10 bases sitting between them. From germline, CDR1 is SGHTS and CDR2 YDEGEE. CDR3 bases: TGTGCCAGCAGCCTACAGGGAGCTAACTATGGCTACACCTTC. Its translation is CASSLQGANYGYTF.

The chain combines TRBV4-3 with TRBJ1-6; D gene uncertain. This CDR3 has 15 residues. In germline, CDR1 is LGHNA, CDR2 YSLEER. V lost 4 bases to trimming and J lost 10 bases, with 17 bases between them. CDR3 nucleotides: TGCGCCAGCAGCCGAAGACGGATATTAGACTCACCCCTCCACTTT. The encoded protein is CASSRRRILDSPLHF.

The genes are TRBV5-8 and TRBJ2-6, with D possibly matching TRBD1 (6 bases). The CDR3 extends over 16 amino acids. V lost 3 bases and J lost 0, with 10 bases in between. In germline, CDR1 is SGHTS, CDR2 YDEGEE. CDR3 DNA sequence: TGTGCCAGCAGCTCGGACAGCTACTCTGGGGCCAACGTCCTGACTTTC. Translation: CASSSDSYSGANVLTF.

CDR3 residues: CASSLGVNNEQFF. In nucleotides, the CDR3 is TGTGCCAGCAGCTTAGGGGTCAACAATGAGCAGTTCTTC. The chain links TRBV11-2 to TRBJ2-1; no reliable D call. The CDR3 loop spans 13 amino acids. From germline, CDR1 is SGHAT and CDR2 FQNNGV. Between the trimmed V and J ends, which lost 1 base and 5 bases, there was a span of 6 bases.

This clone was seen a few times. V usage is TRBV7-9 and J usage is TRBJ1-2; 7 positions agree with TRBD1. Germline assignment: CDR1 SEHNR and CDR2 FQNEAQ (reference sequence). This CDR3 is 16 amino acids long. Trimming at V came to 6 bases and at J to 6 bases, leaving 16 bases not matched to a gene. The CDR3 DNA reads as TGTGCCAGCAGACCTAATGAGAACAGGGGTACGAATGGCTACACCTTC. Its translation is CASRPNENRGTNGYTF. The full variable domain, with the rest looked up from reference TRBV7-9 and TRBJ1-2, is DTGVSQNPRHKITKRGQNVTFRCDPISEHNRLYWYRQTLGQGPEFLTYFQNEAQLEKSRLLSDRFSAERPKGSFSTLEIQRTEQGDSAMYLCASRPNENRGTNGYTFGSGTRLTVV.

The CDR3 spells CASSTILAGGNQPQHF. In nucleotides, the CDR3 is TGTGCCAGTAGTACAATCTTGGCGGGTGGCAATCAGCCCCAGCATTTT. The V and J genes are TRBV19 and TRBJ1-5; D gene uncertain. The CDR3 contains 16 residues. V was trimmed by 4 bases and J by 2 bases, leaving 15 bases between them. CDR1 LNHDA and CDR2 SQIVND come from the germline V gene (reference sequence).

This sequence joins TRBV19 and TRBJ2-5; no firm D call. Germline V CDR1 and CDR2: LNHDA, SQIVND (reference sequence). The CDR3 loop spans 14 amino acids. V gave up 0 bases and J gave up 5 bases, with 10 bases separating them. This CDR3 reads CASSIDDYTETQYF. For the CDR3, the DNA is TGTGCCAGTAGTATAGATGATTATACCGAGACCCAGTACTTC.

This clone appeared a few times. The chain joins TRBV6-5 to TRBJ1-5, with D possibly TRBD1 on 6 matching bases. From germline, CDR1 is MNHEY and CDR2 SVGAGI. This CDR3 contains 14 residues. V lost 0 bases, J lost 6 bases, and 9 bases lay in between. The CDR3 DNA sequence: TGTGCCAGCAGTTACTCAGCGGGGGCTCAGCCCCAGCATTTT. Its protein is CASSYSAGAQPQHF.

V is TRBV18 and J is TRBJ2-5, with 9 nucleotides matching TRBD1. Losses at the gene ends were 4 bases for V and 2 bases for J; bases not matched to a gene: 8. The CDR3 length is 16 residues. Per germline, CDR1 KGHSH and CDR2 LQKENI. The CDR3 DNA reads TGTGCCAGCTCACGCGGGACAGGGTCCTTACAAGAGACCCAGTACTTC. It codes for CASSRGTGSLQETQYF.

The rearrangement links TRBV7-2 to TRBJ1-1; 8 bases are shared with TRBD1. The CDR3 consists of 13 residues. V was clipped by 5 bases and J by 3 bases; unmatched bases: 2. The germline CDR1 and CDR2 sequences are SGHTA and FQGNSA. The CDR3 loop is CASSIQGDTEAFF. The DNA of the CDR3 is TGTGCCAGCAGCATACAGGGGGACACTGAAGCTTTCTTT.

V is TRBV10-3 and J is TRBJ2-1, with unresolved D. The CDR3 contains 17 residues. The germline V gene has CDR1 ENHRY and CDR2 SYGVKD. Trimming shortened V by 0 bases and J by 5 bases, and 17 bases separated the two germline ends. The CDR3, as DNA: TGTGCCATCAGTGAGTCTATCTTGGACCTTACGAACAATGAGCAGTTCTTC. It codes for CAISESILDLTNNEQFF.

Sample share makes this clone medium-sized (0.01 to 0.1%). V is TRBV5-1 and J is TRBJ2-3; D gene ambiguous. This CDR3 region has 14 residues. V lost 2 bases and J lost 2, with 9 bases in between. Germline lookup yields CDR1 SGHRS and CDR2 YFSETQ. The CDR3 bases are TGCGCCAGCAGCTTTTCAGAATCCACAGATACGCAGTATTTT. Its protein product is CASSFSESTDTQYF.

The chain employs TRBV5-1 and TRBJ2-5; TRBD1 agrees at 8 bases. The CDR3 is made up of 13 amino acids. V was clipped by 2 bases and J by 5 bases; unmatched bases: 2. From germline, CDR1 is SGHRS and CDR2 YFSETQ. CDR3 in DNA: TGCGCCAGCAGCTTACAGGGGGTTGAGACCCAGTACTTC. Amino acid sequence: CASSLQGVETQYF.

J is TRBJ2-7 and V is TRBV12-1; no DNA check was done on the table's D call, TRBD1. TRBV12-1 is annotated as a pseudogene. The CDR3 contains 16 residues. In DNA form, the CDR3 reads TGTGCCAGCAGCTTCCCGGGACAGGTGAGCTCCTACGAGCAGTACTTC. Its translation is CASSFPGQVSSYEQYF.